This entry lists 23 T cell receptor beta chains sequenced from one sample in a study of early T cells in non-severe SARS-CoV-2 infection. TCRdb re-called the 5' RACE reads through MiXCR, storing one row per CDR3 protein. The table shows around 46,000 distinct CDR3 sequences, with 4.5% to 7% occurring only once. The sample taken for sequencing was whole blood. Source of these receptors: an adult who was a healthcare worker with PCR-confirmed SARS-CoV-2 infection or an uninfected control (not recorded which).

In its sample, this clonotype was seen many times. The J gene is TRBJ2-7, the V gene TRBV6-5; weak D call: TRBD1 (5 bases). Germline V gives CDR1 MNHEY, CDR2 SVGAGI. The CDR3 is made up of 14 amino acids. V lost 2 bases, J lost 6 bases, and 14 bases lay in between. The CDR3 here is CASSYSAGIGEQYF. The CDR3 DNA sequence: TGTGCCAGCAGTTACAGCGCAGGGATCGGCGAGCAGTACTTC.

This clonotype has a count of ten or more. V and J are TRBV11-1 and TRBJ2-2; either TRBD1 or TRBD2 may fit D (5 bases each). V was trimmed by 3 bases and J by 3 bases, leaving 11 bases between them. CDR1 is SGHAT and CDR2 is FQDESV in the germline V gene (reference sequence). The CDR3 has 15 residues. The CDR3 here is CASSFVGTHTGELFF. The CDR3 nucleotides are TGTGCCAGCAGCTTTGTGGGGACGCACACCGGGGAGCTGTTTTTT.

In its sample, this clonotype is medium-sized. At one boundary the junction diverges from the germline segment, which might be a read error. The rearrangement links TRBV29-1 to TRBJ2-7; D is unresolved. The CDR3 runs 10 residues. Germline assignment: CDR1 SQVTM and CDR2 ANQGSEA. The CDR3 region has the DNA TGCAGCGTTGGTTCCTCCGAGCAGTACTTC. Translation: CSVGSSEQYF.

This clonotype was seen ten or more times. This chain uses TRBV7-3 with TRBJ1-3; D uncertain. V shed 5 bases and J shed 4 bases, with 9 bases lying between them. Germline CDR1 SGHTA, CDR2 FQGTGA. This CDR3 is 13 amino acids long. The CDR3 bases are TGTGCCAGCAGCATAGGAGTCGGAAACACCATATATTTT. Amino acids: CASSIGVGNTIYF.

This clonotype has a handful of counts. The CDR3 coding sequence is TGTGCCAGCAGTCCATACGGGACAGACCAAAACATTCAGTACTTC. Encoded protein: CASSPYGTDQNIQYF. V is TRBV27 and J is TRBJ2-4, with 7 bases fitting TRBD1. Trimming removed 5 bases from V and 5 bases from J; junction bases left unmatched: 9. Germline V gives CDR1 MNHEY, CDR2 SMNVEV (reference sequence). The CDR3 covers 15 residues.

This clonotype occurred many times. The chain combines TRBV10-2 with TRBJ1-1; no clear D. V gave up 1 base and J gave up 1 base, with 7 bases separating them. CDR3 size: 14 residues. Per the germline V gene, CDR1 is WSHSY and CDR2 is SAAADI. CDR3 residues: CASSEYPRNTEAFF. In DNA, the CDR3 is TGCGCCAGCAGTGAGTACCCGAGGAACACTGAAGCTTTCTTT.

This clonotype came up many times. The chain is built from TRBV7-2 and TRBJ1-2, with 11 bases fitting TRBD1. Germline CDR1 reads SGHTA; CDR2 reads FQGNSA. The V gene end was trimmed by 4 bases and the J gene end by 1 base; junction bases not matched to a gene: 2. This CDR3 is built from 15 residues. The CDR3 reads CASSSDRGLNYGYTF. The CDR3 DNA sequence: TGTGCCAGCAGCTCGGACAGGGGGCTTAACTATGGCTACACCTTC.

This clonotype has ten or more counts. V and J are TRBV19 and TRBJ2-1; 8 nucleotides line up with TRBD2. V lost 5 bases and J lost 1; bases outside the gene matches: 7. The germline V gene encodes CDR1 LNHDA and CDR2 SQIVND (reference sequence). CDR3 length equals 16 residues. The CDR3 bases are TGTGCCAGTAGTGTCCGACTAGCGCAGTCCTACAATGAGCAGTTCTTC. It codes for CASSVRLAQSYNEQFF. Full variable domain (missing parts from reference TRBV19 and TRBJ2-1): DGGITQSPKYLFRKEGQNVTLSCEQNLNHDAMYWYRQDPGQGLRLIYYSQIVNDFQKGDIAEGYSVSREKKESFPLTVTSAQKNPTAFYLCASSVRLAQSYNEQFFGPGTRLTVL.

Details on this clonotype: Possible read error: a much larger clone is one base away. The genes are TRBV7-8 and TRBJ1-5; D uncertain. The CDR3 contains 13 residues. In germline, CDR1 is SGHVS, CDR2 FQNEAQ. This chain's CDR3 is CASSPQAHQPLHF. CDR3 DNA: TGTGCCAGCAGCCCTCAAGCCCATCAGCCCCTGCATTTT.

Ten or more counts support this clonotype. The chain is built from TRBV5-4 and TRBJ2-5; 8 bases agree with TRBD2. The V gene's germline CDR1 is SGHNT and CDR2 YYREEE (reference sequence). The CDR3 loop spans 15 amino acids. Trimming cost V 7 bases and J 5 bases; bases outside gene matches: 13. Here the CDR3 DNA reads TGTGCCAGCGCCCCCGAAGCGGGGGCCAGGGAGACCCAGTACTTC. It specifies CASAPEAGARETQYF. Filled out from reference TRBV5-4 and TRBJ2-5, the complete variable domain reads ETGVTQSPTHLIKTRGQQVTLRCSSQSGHNTVSWYQQALGQGPQFIFQYYREEENGRGNFPPRFSGLQFPNYSSELNVNALELDDSALYLCASAPEAGARETQYFGPGTRLLVL.

The CDR3 reads CASSQGLALTGELFF. CDR3 nucleotides: TGCGCCAGCAGCCAGGGACTAGCTCTCACCGGGGAGCTGTTTTTT. V gene TRBV5-1 combines with J gene TRBJ2-2, with 9 bases lining up with TRBD2. Germline CDR1 reads SGHRS; CDR2 reads YFSETQ. The CDR3 runs to 15 residues. Trimming at V came to 4 bases and at J to 4 bases, leaving 5 bases not matched to a gene. Full variable domain (rest looked up from reference TRBV5-1 and TRBJ2-2): KAGVTQTPRYLIKTRGQQVTLSCSPISGHRSVSWYQQTPGQGLQFLFEYFSETQRNKGNFPGRFSGRQFSNSRSEMNVSTLELGDSALYLCASSQGLALTGELFFGEGSRLTVL.

This clonotype was counted at least ten times. The chain couples TRBV7-3 to TRBJ2-5, with a tentative D call TRBD1 (5 bases). CDR3 length equals 13 residues. Trimming pared 3 bases from V and 6 bases from J, leaving 11 bases between. In germline, CDR1 is SGHTA, CDR2 FQGTGA. This CDR3 is CASSLTNRQTQYF. In DNA form, the CDR3 reads TGTGCCAGCAGCTTGACGAACAGGCAGACCCAGTACTTC. Looking up the rest from reference TRBV7-3 and TRBJ2-5 gives the full variable domain: GAGVSQTPSNKVTEKGKYVELRCDPISGHTALYWYRQSLGQGPEFLIYFQGTGAADDSGLPNDRFFAVRPEGSVSTLKIQRTERGDSAVYLCASSLTNRQTQYFGPGTRLLVL.

This clonotype was seen at least ten times. The CDR3 coding sequence is TGTGCCAGCAGCTTAGGTAGCGGGGCGATCTCTCAGAATGAGCAGTTCTTC. It encodes CASSLGSGAISQNEQFF. The J gene is TRBJ2-1, the V gene TRBV13, with 8 bases fitting TRBD2. Germline CDR1 reads PRHDT; CDR2 reads FYEKMQ (reference sequence). The CDR3 contains 17 residues. After removal of 0 bases from V and 7 bases from J, the junction contained 11 bases not matched to a gene.

The sample holds many counts of this clonotype. This chain joins TRBV5-4 and TRBJ2-3; TRBD2 matches 10 bases. CDR3 length: 14 residues. The trim removed 6 bases at V and 4 bases at J, leaving 5 bases unmatched. Germline V gene lookup returns CDR1 SGHNT and CDR2 YYREEE (reference sequence). The CDR3 bases are TGTGCCAGCAATGCTAGCGGGAGTCCAGATACGCAGTATTTT. This encodes CASNASGSPDTQYF.

The chain recombines TRBV9 with TRBJ1-2; D is possibly TRBD1 (6 bases). Germline lookup yields CDR1 SGDLS and CDR2 YYNGEE. This CDR3 is built from 13 residues. Deletions cut 6 bases from V and 2 bases from J, with 11 bases between. The CDR3 DNA reads TGTGCCAGCACCCTGACAGGAAACTATGGCTACACCTTC. It yields the protein CASTLTGNYGYTF. The variable domain in full, completed from reference TRBV9 and TRBJ1-2, reads DSGVTQTPKHLITATGQRVTLRCSPRSGDLSVYWYQQSLDQGLQFLIQYYNGEERAKGNILERFSAQQFPDLHSELNLSSLELGDSALYFCASTLTGNYGYTFGSGTRLTVV.

By sample share, this clonotype is medium-sized. The V and J genes are TRBV7-8 and TRBJ2-7; D assignment may be TRBD1 or TRBD2 (5 bases each). V lost 4 bases to trimming and J lost 0 bases, with 16 bases between them. CDR3 size: 16 residues. Germline V gene sequence: CDR1 SGHVS, CDR2 FQNEAQ. CDR3 region: CASSSNQGGSSYEQYF. In nucleotides, the CDR3 is TGTGCCAGCAGCTCGAATCAGGGTGGGAGCTCCTACGAGCAGTACTTC.

This clonotype was counted only a few times. The J gene is TRBJ2-7, the V gene TRBV5-4; the match to TRBD2 covers 13 bases. The J segment lost 2 bases and the V segment lost 9 bases, leaving 2 bases of the junction unmatched. The length of the CDR3 is 13 residues. The germline V gene encodes CDR1 SGHNT and CDR2 YYREEE (reference sequence). For the CDR3, the DNA is TGTGCCACAACTAGCGGGGGGGCCTACGAGCAGTACTTC. This encodes CATTSGGAYEQYF. The whole variable domain, filled in from reference TRBV5-4 and TRBJ2-7, reads ETGVTQSPTHLIKTRGQQVTLRCSSQSGHNTVSWYQQALGQGPQFIFQYYREEENGRGNFPPRFSGLQFPNYSSELNVNALELDDSALYLCATTSGGAYEQYFGPGTRLTVT.

This clonotype came up many times. This chain uses TRBV5-1 with TRBJ2-5; D perhaps matches TRBD1 (5 bases). This CDR3 region has 15 residues. V shed 2 bases and J shed 3 bases, with 14 bases lying between them. Germline-derived CDR1 and CDR2 are SGHRS and YFSETQ. CDR3 in amino acids: CASSLDGALEETQYF. Written as DNA, the CDR3 is TGCGCCAGCAGCTTAGATGGGGCCCTCGAAGAGACCCAGTACTTC.

This clonotype was observed many times. V and J are TRBV27 and TRBJ2-1, with 7 bases lining up with TRBD1. Germline CDR1 MNHEY, CDR2 SMNVEV (reference sequence). CDR3 length: 15 residues. V dropped 5 bases and J dropped 4; count of bases not matched to a gene: 8. CDR3: CASSPTPTGYNEQFF. The CDR3 nucleotides read TGTGCCAGCAGTCCAACACCGACAGGGTACAATGAGCAGTTCTTC.

The rearrangement links TRBV5-1 to TRBJ1-1; D remains ambiguous. The CDR3 sequence is 14 residues long. V lost 0 bases to trimming and J lost 6 bases, with 12 bases between them. CDR1 is SGHRS, CDR2 YFSETQ, per germline. CDR3 sequence (DNA): TGCGCCAGCAGCTTGGAATATCCCATCCCTGAAGCTTTCTTT. It codes for CASSLEYPIPEAFF.

This clonotype was counted at least ten times. J is TRBJ1-2 and V is TRBV19; D is unclear. The CDR3 is 13 residues long. V lost 1 base to trimming and J lost 4 bases, with 7 bases between them. Germline CDR1 LNHDA, CDR2 SQIVND (reference sequence). This CDR3 reads CASSIGRSYGYTF. The CDR3, as DNA: TGTGCCAGTAGTATAGGGCGGTCCTATGGCTACACCTTC.

At least ten counts were recorded for this clonotype. The gene calls are TRBV29-1 and TRBJ2-7; 8 bases fit TRBD2. Germline V gene data show CDR1 as SQVTM and CDR2 as ANQGSEA. The CDR3 is 12 residues long. V lost 4 bases to trimming and J lost 7 bases; unmatched junction nucleotides: 6. CDR3 sequence: CSVGSGRREQYF. CDR3 coding DNA: TGCAGCGTTGGGAGCGGGAGAAGGGAGCAGTACTTC.

This clonotype was seen many times. The rearrangement uses TRBV7-2 and TRBJ2-7, with 7 nucleotides matching TRBD1. J lost 1 base, V lost 5 bases, and 5 bases had no gene match. This CDR3 is built from 14 residues. From germline, CDR1 is SGHTA and CDR2 FQGNSA. DNA of the CDR3: TGTGCCAGCAGCGCATACAGGGGATCCTACGAGCAGTACTTC. This gives the protein CASSAYRGSYEQYF.